Below, 28 T cell receptor beta chains from the same sample are listed, as sequenced in a study of shared clonotypes between healthy human individuals. Profiling relied on immunoSEQ multiplex PCR, and the TCRdb table lists in-frame clones only, not all of them. The table has approximately 470,000 clones, approximately 80% seen once. Sequencing was carried out using PBMCs. Every receptor here comes from a woman aged 40-49 years in good health. Some clones in this sample may be carry-over from other donors' samples.

This clone was counted many times. The rearrangement joins TRBV6-5 to TRBJ2-6, with D unclear. Looked up from germline, CDR1 is MNHEY and CDR2 is SVGAGI. Trimming pared 4 bases from V and 4 bases from J, leaving 8 bases between. The CDR3 sequence is 14 residues long. The CDR3 sequence is CASSSFIGANVLTF. The CDR3 nucleotides are TGTGCCAGCAGTTCGTTTATCGGGGCCAACGTCCTGACTTTC.

The V and J genes are TRBV4-1 and TRBJ1-5; the D is unclear. The V end lost 1 base, the J end lost 3 bases, and 7 bases lay between the germline ends. Per the germline V gene, CDR1 is MGHRA and CDR2 is YSYEKL. The CDR3 consists of 14 residues. The CDR3 spells CASSQAGYNQPQHF. CDR3 bases: TGCGCCAGCAGCCAAGCAGGTTACAATCAGCCCCAGCATTTT.

This chain uses TRBV7-2 with TRBJ1-5; D ambiguous. Germline V gives CDR1 SGHTA, CDR2 FQGNSA. With 8 bases removed from V and 6 bases from J, the gap between germline ends came to 14 bases. There are 13 residues in the CDR3. In nucleotides, the CDR3 is TGTGCCAGCTCCCGGATAGGCATTCAGCCCCAGCATTTT. This translates into CASSRIGIQPQHF.

The CDR3 sequence: CASSQSSGNEQFF. CDR3 in DNA: TGTGCCAGCTCACAAAGTAGCGGCAATGAGCAGTTCTTC. The chain links TRBV18 to TRBJ2-1, with TRBD2 as a possible D gene (6 bases). The V and J ends lost 4 bases and 6 bases respectively, with 10 bases between them. The CDR3 is 13 amino acids. Germline-derived CDR1 and CDR2 are KGHSH and LQKENI.

The gene calls are TRBV25-1 and TRBJ2-5, with TRBD2 matching 8 bases. The CDR3 is 15 amino acids. V dropped 3 bases and J dropped 7; count of bases not matched to a gene: 10. In germline, CDR1 is MGHDK, CDR2 SYGVNS. The CDR3 loop is CASSDLAGSSGTQYF. Here the CDR3 DNA reads TGTGCCAGCAGTGATTTAGCGGGAAGTAGTGGGACCCAGTACTTC.

The chain is built from TRBV18 and TRBJ2-7; D possibly corresponds to TRBD1 (5 bases). The germline CDR1 and CDR2 sequences are KGHSH and LQKENI. The CDR3 runs 15 residues. V gave up 3 bases and J gave up 8 bases, with 20 bases separating them. The CDR3 bases are TGTGCCAGCTCACCGGGAACAACAGGCCTCCAACAGCAGTACTTC. It yields the protein CASSPGTTGLQQQYF.

J is TRBJ2-5 and V is TRBV28; D may be TRBD1 or TRBD2 (5 bases each). The end of the DNA aligns better with TRBJ2-7, so the J call may be wrong. Germline CDR1 and CDR2: MDHEN and SYDVKM. CDR3 size: 13 residues. CDR3 protein: CASETVGGYEQYF. For the CDR3, the DNA is TGTGCCAGTGAGACCGTTGGGGGCTACGAGCAGTACTTC.

This chain joins TRBV25-1 and TRBJ2-2, with 11 bases that match TRBD2. This CDR3 contains 15 residues. Per germline, CDR1 MGHDK and CDR2 SYGVNS. V dropped 4 bases and J dropped 4; count of bases not matched to a gene: 2. The CDR3 nucleotides are TGTGCCAGCAGTGGCGGACTAGCGGGCACCGGGGAGCTGTTTTTT. This encodes CASSGGLAGTGELFF.

The rearrangement links TRBV5-1 to TRBJ1-3; no definite D call. The CDR3 contains 16 residues. Between the trimmed V and J ends, which lost 0 bases and 0 bases, there was a span of 10 bases. Germline V gives CDR1 SGHRS, CDR2 YFSETQ. The CDR3 DNA follows: TGCGCCAGCAGCTTGGGGGTCGGAGGCTCTGGAAACACCATATATTTT. The encoded protein is CASSLGVGGSGNTIYF. Complete variable domain (other parts from reference TRBV5-1 and TRBJ1-3): KAGVTQTPRYLIKTRGQQVTLSCSPISGHRSVSWYQQTPGQGLQFLFEYFSETQRNKGNFPGRFSGRQFSNSRSEMNVSTLELGDSALYLCASSLGVGGSGNTIYFGEGSWLTVV.

V and J are TRBV7-2 and TRBJ1-3; TRBD1 agrees at 8 bases. Germline lookup yields CDR1 SGHTA and CDR2 FQGNSA. The length of the CDR3 is 16 residues. The J segment lost 0 bases and the V segment lost 4 bases, leaving 5 bases of the junction unmatched. In DNA, the CDR3 is TGTGCCAGCAGCTCCCGGACAGGGTCCTCTGGAAACACCATATATTTT. Translated: CASSSRTGSSGNTIYF.

The rearrangement uses TRBV2 and TRBJ1-2; D gene uncertain. V lost 1 base, J lost 8 bases, and 14 bases lay in between. The CDR3 is made up of 14 amino acids. Looked up from germline, CDR1 is SNHLY and CDR2 is FYNNEI. The CDR3 bases are TGTGCCAGCAGTGAAGAGGAAGCGGTTGGAGGCTACACCTTC. It is translated as CASSEEEAVGGYTF.

CDR3 DNA: TGTGCCAGTAGTCAACCACTTGCCCCCCTTTACGAGCAGTACTTC. Residues: CASSQPLAPLYEQYF. V is TRBV19 and J is TRBJ2-7; no clear D. Per germline, CDR1 LNHDA and CDR2 SQIVND (reference sequence). The CDR3 runs to 15 residues. Trimming took off 5 bases at V and 4 bases at J, with 18 bases between the two ends.

Comments on this clone: This specimen includes other DNA sequences encoding the same CDR3. This chain uses TRBV30 with TRBJ1-5; TRBD1 matches 9 bases. J gave up 1 base and V 1 base, and 2 bases lay outside the gene matches. Germline-derived CDR1 and CDR2 are GTSNPN and SVGIG (reference sequence). This CDR3 has 15 residues. CDR3 in amino acids: CAWSGGQGSNQPQHF. CDR3 sequence (DNA): TGTGCCTGGAGTGGGGGACAGGGAAGCAATCAGCCCCAGCATTTT. The entire variable domain, with the rest obtained from reference TRBV30 and TRBJ1-5, is as follows: SQTIHQWPATLVQPVGSPLSLECTVEGTSNPNLYWYRQAAGRGLQLLFYSVGIGQISSEVPQNLSASRPQDRQFILSSKKLLLSDSGFYLCAWSGGQGSNQPQHFGDGTRLSIL.

This clone came up many times. The chain joins TRBV7-3 to TRBJ2-2; D is unresolved. Trimming stripped 1 base from V and 0 bases from J, with 6 bases between. Germline lookup yields CDR1 SGHTA and CDR2 FQGTGA. The CDR3 totals 15 residues. CDR3 sequence: CASSLSASNTGELFF. CDR3 nucleotide sequence: TGTGCCAGCAGCTTAAGCGCGTCGAACACCGGGGAGCTGTTTTTT.

The chain couples TRBV2 to TRBJ2-7; D is possibly TRBD1 (6 bases). The CDR3 runs to 15 residues. Trimming took 7 bases from V and 7 from J, leaving 23 bases between them. Germline loops: CDR1 SNHLY, CDR2 FYNNEI. This CDR3 reads CASTIPRGVRPEQYF. The CDR3 DNA is TGTGCCAGCACTATCCCCAGGGGTGTACGTCCTGAGCAGTACTTC. Complete variable domain (other parts from reference TRBV2 and TRBJ2-7): EPEVTQTPSHQVTQMGQEVILRCVPISNHLYFYWYRQILGQKVEFLVSFYNNEISEKSEIFDDQFSVERPDGSNFTLKIRSTKLEDSAMYFCASTIPRGVRPEQYFGPGTRLTVT.

The chain has TRBV28 and TRBJ2-3; D perhaps matches TRBD2 (6 bases). V shed 2 bases and J shed 2 bases, with 11 bases lying between them. The CDR3 length is 15 residues. CDR1 is MDHEN, CDR2 SYDVKM, per germline. CDR3 in amino acids: CASSLTGVVTDTQYF. As DNA, the CDR3 is TGTGCCAGCAGTTTAACGGGAGTGGTCACAGATACGCAGTATTTT.

This rearrangement joins TRBV5-8 to TRBJ1-1, with unresolved D. The CDR3 covers 13 residues. Germline lookup yields CDR1 SGHTS and CDR2 YDEGEE. Between the trimmed V and J ends, which lost 1 base and 5 bases, there was a span of 9 bases. CDR3 sequence reads: CASSLYGETEAFF. DNA for the CDR3: TGTGCCAGCAGCTTGTATGGGGAGACTGAAGCTTTCTTT.

The rearrangement links TRBV7-2 to TRBJ2-3, with D perhaps matching TRBD1 or TRBD2 (5 bases each). The germline gives CDR1 SGHTA, CDR2 FQGNSA. Between the trimmed V and J ends, which lost 10 bases and 4 bases, there was a span of 15 bases. The CDR3 extends over 13 amino acids. Here the CDR3 reads CATTTGGSDTQYF. The DNA of the CDR3 is TGTGCCACCACGACTGGGGGTTCAGATACGCAGTATTTT.

The chain uses TRBV7-2 and TRBJ2-2; 7 bases are a match to TRBD2. This CDR3 spans 14 amino acids. CDR1 is SGHTA and CDR2 is FQGNSA in the germline V gene. Trimming removed 5 bases from V and 6 bases from J; junction bases left unmatched: 6. CDR3 coding DNA: TGTGCCAGCAGCCGGACTAGTAAGGCCGGGGAGCTGTTTTTT. Residues: CASSRTSKAGELFF.

This clone has a single count. The chain uses TRBV18 and TRBJ2-1; tentative D call: TRBD1 (7 bases). Germline values: CDR1 KGHSH, CDR2 LQKENI. V lost 3 bases, J lost 6 bases, and 15 bases lay in between. The CDR3 length is 15 residues. The CDR3 sequence is CASSPGGTARNEQFF. In DNA, the CDR3 is TGTGCCAGCTCACCTGGGGGGACAGCCCGCAATGAGCAGTTCTTC. The variable domain in full, with the rest retrieved from reference TRBV18 and TRBJ2-1, is NAGVMQNPRHLVRRRGQEARLRCSPMKGHSHVYWYRQLPEEGLKFMVYLQKENIIDESGMPKERFSAEFPKEGPSILRIQQVVRGDSAAYFCASSPGGTARNEQFFGPGTRLTVL.

V is TRBV7-3 and J is TRBJ2-2; 11 nucleotides agree with TRBD2. Germline CDR1 reads SGHTA; CDR2 reads FQGTGA. CDR3 length: 18 amino acids. Trimming removed 4 bases from V and 1 base from J; junction bases left unmatched: 8. In nucleotides, the CDR3 is TGTGCCAGCAGCTCCGAGCCAGGGACTAGCGGGAACACCGGGGAGCTGTTTTTT. This translates into CASSSEPGTSGNTGELFF.

This clone was observed a handful of times. The chain uses TRBV6-1 and TRBJ2-7; tentative D call: TRBD1 (6 bases). This CDR3 region has 16 residues. Germline lookup yields CDR1 MNHNS and CDR2 SASEGT. V was shortened by 3 bases and J by 2 bases, with 17 bases between the two germline ends. Here the CDR3 reads CASSDGGQPTPYEQYF. CDR3 DNA: TGTGCCAGCAGTGATGGAGGACAGCCTACCCCCTACGAGCAGTACTTC.

Comments on this clone: A read error may be the cause here, since a much bigger clone is one base away. V gene TRBV18 combines with J gene TRBJ2-7; D not resolved. The CDR3 contains 14 residues. CDR1 KGHSH and CDR2 LQKENI come from the germline V gene. With 2 bases removed from V and 7 bases from J, the gap between germline ends came to 15 bases. CDR3 amino acids: CASSPWNSVSEQYF. Written as DNA, the CDR3 is TGTGCCAGCTCACCATGGAACAGTGTGTCGGAGCAGTACTTC.

This clone has a count of ten or more. Other DNA sequences of this sample code for an identical CDR3. The V call is TRBV7-9, the J call TRBJ1-1, with D perhaps TRBD1 (5 bases). Deletions cut 1 base from V and 5 bases from J, with 11 bases between. Germline loops: CDR1 SEHNR, CDR2 FQNEAQ (reference sequence). CDR3 size: 14 residues. The CDR3 DNA reads TGTGCCAGCAGCTTAGTCGGGGGGAATACTGAAGCTTTCTTT. It specifies CASSLVGGNTEAFF.

For this clone: Other nucleotide sequences in the sample specify the same CDR3. The J gene is TRBJ2-7, the V gene TRBV28; no reliable D call. The CDR3 sequence is 11 residues long. Trimming shortened V by 5 bases and J by 3 bases, and 5 bases separated the two germline ends. Germline values: CDR1 MDHEN, CDR2 SYDVKM. The CDR3 nucleotides read TGTGCCAGCAGTCCACACTACGAGCAGTACTTC. Its translation is CASSPHYEQYF.

There are a few counts of this clone. The V call is TRBV29-1, the J call TRBJ2-2; 10 bases are a match to TRBD1. Germline V gene sequence: CDR1 SQVTM, CDR2 ANQGSEA. The length of the CDR3 is 17 residues. With V trimmed by 4 bases and J by 4 bases, 12 bases remained unmatched. The DNA for the CDR3 is TGCAGCGTTGTTCGGACAGGGGGTGGGGTTGGCACCGGGGAGCTGTTTTTT. Protein: CSVVRTGGGVGTGELFF.

The J gene is TRBJ2-7, the V gene TRBV19; D uncertain. CDR3 length: 13 residues. The ends were cut back, 1 base at V and 0 bases at J, with 4 bases in the middle. Germline values: CDR1 LNHDA, CDR2 SQIVND (reference sequence). The CDR3 region has the DNA TGTGCCAGTAGTATAGGGGCCTCCTACGAGCAGTACTTC. Translated, it gives CASSIGASYEQYF.

This clone has only a few counts. The chain carries TRBV19 and TRBJ2-5; the D gene is possibly TRBD2 (5 bases). Germline CDR1 and CDR2: LNHDA and SQIVND (reference sequence). The CDR3 consists of 15 residues. Trimming took 5 bases from V and 11 from J, leaving 24 bases between them. This chain's CDR3 is CASSPRGRLGFEQYF. The CDR3 coding sequence is TGTGCCAGTAGTCCTCGCGGGCGCCTCGGGTTTGAGCAGTACTTC.